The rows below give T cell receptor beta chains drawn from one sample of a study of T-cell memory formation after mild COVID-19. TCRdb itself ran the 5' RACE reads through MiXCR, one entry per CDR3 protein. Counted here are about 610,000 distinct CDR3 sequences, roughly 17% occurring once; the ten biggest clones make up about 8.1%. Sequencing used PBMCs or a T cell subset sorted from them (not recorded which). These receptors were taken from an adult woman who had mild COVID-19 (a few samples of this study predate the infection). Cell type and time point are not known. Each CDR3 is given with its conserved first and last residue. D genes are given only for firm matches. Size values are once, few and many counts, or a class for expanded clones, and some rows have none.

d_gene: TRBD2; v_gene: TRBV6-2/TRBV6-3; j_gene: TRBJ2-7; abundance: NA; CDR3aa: CASDGGRARTYEQYF; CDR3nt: TGTGCCAGCGACGGCGGGAGGGCCAGGACTTACGAGCAGTACTTC
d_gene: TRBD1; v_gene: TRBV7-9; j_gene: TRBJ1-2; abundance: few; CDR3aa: CASSLAPLRTGRNGYTF; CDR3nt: TGTGCCAGCAGCTTAGCGCCGTTAAGGACAGGGAGAAATGGCTACACCTTC
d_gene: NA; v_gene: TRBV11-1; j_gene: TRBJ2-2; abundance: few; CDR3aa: CASSLEGDWTGELFF; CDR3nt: TGTGCCAGCAGCTTAGAGGGGGATTGGACCGGGGAGCTGTTTTTT
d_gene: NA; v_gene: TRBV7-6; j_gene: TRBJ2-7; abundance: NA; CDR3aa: CASSLEVSHYEQYF; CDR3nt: TGTGCCAGCAGCTTAGAGGTCAGCCATTACGAGCAGTACTTC
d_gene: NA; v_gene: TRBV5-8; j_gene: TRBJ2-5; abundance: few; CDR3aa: CASSLVAGGTQYF; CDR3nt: TGTGCCAGCAGCTTGGTCGCGGGCGGAACCCAGTACTTC
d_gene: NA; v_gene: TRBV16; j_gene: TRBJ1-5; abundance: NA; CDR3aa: CASSPLGGSNQPQHF; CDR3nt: TGTGCCAGCAGCCCCCTCGGGGGTAGCAATCAGCCCCAGCATTTT
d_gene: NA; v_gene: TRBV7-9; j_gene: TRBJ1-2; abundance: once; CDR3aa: CASSPGNFGYTF; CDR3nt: TGTGCCAGCAGCCCAGGGAACTTTGGCTACACCTTC
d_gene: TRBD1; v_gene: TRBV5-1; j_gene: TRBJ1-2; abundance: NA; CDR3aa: CASSLGQGAGYGYTF; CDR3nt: TGCGCCAGCAGCTTGGGACAGGGGGCCGGCTATGGCTACACCTTC
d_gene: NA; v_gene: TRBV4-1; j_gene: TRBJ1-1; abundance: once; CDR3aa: CASSQDMAGVGTEAFF; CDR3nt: TGCGCCAGCAGCCAAGATATGGCCGGTGTGGGCACTGAAGCTTTCTTT
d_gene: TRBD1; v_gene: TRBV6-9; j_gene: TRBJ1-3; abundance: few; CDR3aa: CASSYHSEGQWGGNTIYF; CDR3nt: TGTGCCAGCAGTTACCATAGTGAGGGACAGTGGGGAGGAAACACCATATATTTT
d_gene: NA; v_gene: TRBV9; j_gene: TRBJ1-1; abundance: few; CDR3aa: CASSVVGTGLGTEAFF; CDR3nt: TGTGCCAGCAGCGTAGTGGGTACAGGCTTGGGCACTGAAGCTTTCTTT
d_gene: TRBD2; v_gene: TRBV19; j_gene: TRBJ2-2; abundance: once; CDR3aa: CASRGLSTYTGELFF; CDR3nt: TGTGCCAGTAGGGGACTATCAACTTACACCGGGGAGCTGTTTTTT
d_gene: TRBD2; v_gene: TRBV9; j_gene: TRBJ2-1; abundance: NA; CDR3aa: CASSVDEREGVRTYNEQFF; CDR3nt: TGTGCCAGCAGCGTCGATGAGCGGGAGGGGGTTCGCACCTACAATGAGCAGTTCTTC
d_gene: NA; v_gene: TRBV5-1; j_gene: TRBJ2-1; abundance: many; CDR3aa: CASSLVFSYNEQFF; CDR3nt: TGCGCCAGCAGCTTGGTATTCTCCTACAATGAGCAGTTCTTC
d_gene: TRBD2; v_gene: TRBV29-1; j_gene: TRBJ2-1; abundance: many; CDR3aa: CSVPEIAGGVNEQFF; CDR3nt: TGCAGCGTCCCGGAGATAGCGGGAGGAGTGAATGAGCAGTTCTTC
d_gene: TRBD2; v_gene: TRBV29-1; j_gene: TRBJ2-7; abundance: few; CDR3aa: CSVETSGSFPSYEQYF; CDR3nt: TGCAGCGTTGAGACTAGCGGGAGTTTCCCGTCCTACGAGCAGTACTTC
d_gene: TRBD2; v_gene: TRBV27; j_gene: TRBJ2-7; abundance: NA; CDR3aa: CASSSPPGEGTYEQYF; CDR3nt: TGTGCCAGCAGTTCCCCTCCCGGGGAGGGGACCTACGAGCAGTACTTC
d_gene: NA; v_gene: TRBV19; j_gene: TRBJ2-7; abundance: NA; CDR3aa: CATKSTGRSHEQYF; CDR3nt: TGTGCCACCAAGTCGACGGGAAGGTCCCACGAGCAGTACTTC
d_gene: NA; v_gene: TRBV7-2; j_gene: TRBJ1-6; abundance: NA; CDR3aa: CAISMLGSWALHF; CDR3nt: TGTGCCATCAGCATGCTCGGGAGTTGGGCCCTCCACTTT
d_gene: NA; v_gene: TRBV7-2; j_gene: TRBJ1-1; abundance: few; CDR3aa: CASSYYGKLNTEAFF; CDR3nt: TGTGCCAGCAGTTACTATGGCAAGTTGAACACTGAAGCTTTCTTT
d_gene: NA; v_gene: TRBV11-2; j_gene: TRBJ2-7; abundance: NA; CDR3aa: CASSLVGGQSSYEQYF; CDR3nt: TGTGCCAGCAGCTTAGTCGGGGGCCAGAGCTCCTACGAGCAGTACTTC
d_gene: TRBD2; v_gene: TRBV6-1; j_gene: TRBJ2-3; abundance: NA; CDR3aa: CATSVGRAKDTQYF; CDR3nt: TGTGCGACCTCAGTGGGGAGGGCTAAAGATACGCAGTATTTT
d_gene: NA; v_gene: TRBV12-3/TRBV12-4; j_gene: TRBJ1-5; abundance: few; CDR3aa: CASSLSYSDQPQHF; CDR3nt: TGTGCCAGCAGTTTAAGCTACAGTGATCAGCCCCAGCATTTT
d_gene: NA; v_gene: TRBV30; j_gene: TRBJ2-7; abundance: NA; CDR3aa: CAWSAMRFEQYF; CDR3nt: TGTGCCTGGAGTGCTATGCGGTTTGAGCAGTACTTC
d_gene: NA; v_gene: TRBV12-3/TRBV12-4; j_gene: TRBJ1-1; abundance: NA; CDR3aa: CASSLAPGRLNTEAFF; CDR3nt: TGTGCCAGCAGTTTAGCGCCCGGCAGGTTGAACACTGAAGCTTTCTTT
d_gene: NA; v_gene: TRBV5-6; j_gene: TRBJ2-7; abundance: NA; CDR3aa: CASSRPVGGKPYEQYF; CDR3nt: TGTGCCAGCAGCCGACCCGTCGGCGGGAAACCCTACGAGCAGTACTTC
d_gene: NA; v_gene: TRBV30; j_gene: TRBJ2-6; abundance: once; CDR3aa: CALDSSGANVMTF; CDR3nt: TGTGCCTTAGACTCCTCTGGGGCCAACGTCATGACTTTC
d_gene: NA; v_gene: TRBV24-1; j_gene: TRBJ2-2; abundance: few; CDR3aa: CATSEPIDTGELFF; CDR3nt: TGTGCCACCAGTGAACCTATTGACACCGGGGAGCTGTTTTTT
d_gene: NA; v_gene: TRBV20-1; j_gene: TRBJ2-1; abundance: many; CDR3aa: CSARDRGGVIYNEQFF; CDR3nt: TGCAGTGCTAGAGATCGCGGCGGAGTCATATACAATGAGCAGTTCTTC
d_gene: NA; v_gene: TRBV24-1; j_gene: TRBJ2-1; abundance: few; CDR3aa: CATKAGDLNNEQFF; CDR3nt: TGTGCCACCAAGGCAGGCGACCTCAACAATGAGCAGTTCTTC
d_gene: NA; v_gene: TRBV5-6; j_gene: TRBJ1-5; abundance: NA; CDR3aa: CASSLGQGWDQPQHF; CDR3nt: TGTGCCAGCAGCTTGGGGCAGGGTTGGGATCAGCCCCAGCATTTT
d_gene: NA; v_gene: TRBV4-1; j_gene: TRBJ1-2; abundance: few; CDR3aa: CASSQDLAGSWGLYGYTF; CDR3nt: TGCGCCAGCAGCCAAGACCTCGCCGGGTCCTGGGGGCTCTATGGCTACACCTTC
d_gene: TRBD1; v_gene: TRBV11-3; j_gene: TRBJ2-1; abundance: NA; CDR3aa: CASSSPGGSDNEQFF; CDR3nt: TGTGCCAGCAGCTCCCCAGGGGGCTCGGACAATGAGCAGTTCTTC
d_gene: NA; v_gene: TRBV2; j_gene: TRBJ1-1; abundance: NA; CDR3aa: CASSSNRARGAQAFF; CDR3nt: TGTGCCAGCAGTTCGAACAGGGCTAGGGGCGCCCAAGCTTTCTTT
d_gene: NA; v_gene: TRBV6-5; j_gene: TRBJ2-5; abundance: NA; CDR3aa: CASREGVETQYF; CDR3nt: TGTGCCAGCAGAGAGGGGGTAGAGACCCAGTACTTC
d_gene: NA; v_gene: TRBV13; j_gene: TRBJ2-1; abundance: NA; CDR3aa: CASSTRGISYNEQFF; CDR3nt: TGTGCCAGCAGCACAAGGGGGATCTCCTACAATGAGCAGTTCTTC
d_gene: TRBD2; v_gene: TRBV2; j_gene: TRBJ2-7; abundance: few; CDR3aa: CASLVREGRGEQYF; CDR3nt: TGTGCCAGCCTCGTGAGGGAGGGCCGCGGCGAGCAGTACTTC
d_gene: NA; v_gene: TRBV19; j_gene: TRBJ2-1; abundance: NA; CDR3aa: CASHPSVANGEQFF; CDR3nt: TGTGCCAGTCATCCTTCGGTGGCAAATGGTGAGCAGTTCTTC
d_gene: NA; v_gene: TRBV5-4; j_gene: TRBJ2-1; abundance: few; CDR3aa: CASSLFTGVSYNEQFF; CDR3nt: TGTGCCAGCAGCTTGTTCACGGGGGTCTCGTACAATGAGCAGTTCTTC
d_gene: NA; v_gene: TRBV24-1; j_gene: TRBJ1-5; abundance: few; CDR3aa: CATSFFEGPQHF; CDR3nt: TGTGCCACCAGTTTCTTTGAGGGGCCCCAGCATTTT
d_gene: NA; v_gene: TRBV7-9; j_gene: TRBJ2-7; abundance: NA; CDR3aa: CASSPPTGLLYEQYF; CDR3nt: TGTGCCAGCAGCCCACCCACGGGGCTCCTCTACGAGCAGTACTTC
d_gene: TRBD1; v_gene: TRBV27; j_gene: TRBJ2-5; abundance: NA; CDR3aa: CASGHDRGRGENQYF; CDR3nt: TGTGCCAGCGGACATGACAGGGGGCGAGGGGAGAACCAGTACTTC